This T cell receptor beta chain was retrieved from a study of blood T cell repertoires in COVID-19. The CDR3 has 18 residues. Trimming at V came to 0 bases and at J to 2 bases, leaving 10 bases not matched to a gene. Germline-derived CDR1 and CDR2 are SGHRS and YFSETQ. Some clones are missing from TCRdb's copy, which holds only in-frame ones; the method was immunoSEQ multiplex PCR. Here the sample spans about 110,000 clones, over 60% being singletons. The sequenced material came from peripheral blood. This rearrangement joins TRBV5-1 to TRBJ2-2; 7 nucleotides align to TRBD1. The TCR comes from a man aged 65 to 85 with acute or convalescent COVID-19. The CDR3: CASSLVAGPGGNTGELFF. The CDR3 DNA sequence: TGCGCCAGCAGCTTGGTTGCAGGGCCAGGGGGAAACACCGGGGAGCTGTTTTTT.